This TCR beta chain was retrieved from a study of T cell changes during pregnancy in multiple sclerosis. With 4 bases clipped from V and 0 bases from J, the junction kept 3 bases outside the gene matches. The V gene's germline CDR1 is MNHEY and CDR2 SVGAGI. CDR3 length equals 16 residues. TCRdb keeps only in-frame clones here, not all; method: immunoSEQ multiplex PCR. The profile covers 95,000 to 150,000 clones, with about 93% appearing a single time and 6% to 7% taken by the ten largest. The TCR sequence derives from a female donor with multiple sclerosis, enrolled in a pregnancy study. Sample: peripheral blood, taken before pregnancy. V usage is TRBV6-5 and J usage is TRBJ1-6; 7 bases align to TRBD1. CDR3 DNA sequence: TGTGCCAGCAGTTCAGGGGGTGGCTCCTATAATTCACCCCTCCACTTT. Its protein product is CASSSGGGSYNSPLHF.